A single sample is the source of the 3 T cell receptor beta chains below, sequenced in a study of metastatic and nonmetastatic thyroid tumors. TCRdb reprocessed the PCR reads via MiXCR. Altogether tens of thousands of clones are present, 9% to 15% being singletons, with the ten largest covering approximately 6.2%. Thyroid surgery was preceded by no treatment in any patient. The sample comprised blood. The receptor source for this set is a male donor with papillary thyroid cancer or a benign thyroid nodule (not recorded which). Some clones in this sample may be carry-over from other donors' samples.

This clone was seen only a few times. This chain links TRBV29-1 with TRBJ1-2; D gene uncertain. CDR1 and CDR2 (germline): SQVTM, ANQGSEA. V lost 8 bases and J lost 8, with 18 bases in between. CDR3 length: 12 residues. This CDR3 reads CSSEGGYNGYTF. DNA for the CDR3: TGCAGCTCTGAGGGAGGGTACAACGGCTACACCTTC. Combining the CDR3 with reference TRBV29-1 and TRBJ1-2 gives the whole variable domain SAVISQKPSRDICQRGTSLTIQCQVDSQVTMMFWYRQQPGQSLTLIATANQGSEATYESGFVIDKFPISRPNLTFSTLTVSNMSPEDSSIYLCSSEGGYNGYTFGSGTRLTVV.

The sample holds a few counts of this clone. A clone one base away is much larger, so this may be a read error. The chain is built from TRBV9 and TRBJ2-1, with 10 nucleotides matching TRBD2. V lost 4 bases and J lost 7; bases outside the gene matches: 17. CDR3 length equals 18 residues. Germline V gene sequence: CDR1 SGDLS, CDR2 YYNGEE. CDR3 residues: CASSLLGSSGREKNEQFF. DNA for the CDR3: TGTGCCAGCAGCCTCCTCGGGTCTAGCGGGAGAGAAAAGAATGAGCAGTTCTTC.

This clone has a handful of counts. The J gene is TRBJ1-1, the V gene TRBV27; no clear D. The CDR3 runs to 13 residues. Germline V gene lookup returns CDR1 MNHEY and CDR2 SMNVEV (reference sequence). Trimming stripped 0 bases from V and 7 bases from J, with 9 bases between. CDR3 in DNA: TGTGCCAGCAGTTTATCGTTTACGGGTGAAGCTTTCTTT. It is translated as CASSLSFTGEAFF.